The rows below give T cell receptor beta chains drawn from one sample of a study of blood T cell repertoires in COVID-19. The table came from immunoSEQ multiplex PCR; TCRdb's copy has only in-frame clones and leaves some out. The data show some 300,000 clones, 88% seen once. The sample consisted of PBMCs or T cells enriched from blood (not recorded which). All receptors derive from a woman in her sixties or seventies in a cohort exposed to, infected with or recovered from COVID-19 (not recorded which). Both conserved end residues are part of each CDR3. The D gene is left open where the match is weak. Clone size is shown for a subset of rows, as once, few, many or a class of expanded clone.

V gene	clone size	D gene	J gene	CDR3 DNA	CDR3 protein
TRBV24-1	NA	NA	TRBJ2-2	TGTGCCACCAGTGATCAGCGGCAGGGGGGAACCGGGGAGCTGTTTTTT	CATSDQRQGGTGELFF
TRBV24-1	NA	TRBD1	TRBJ1-5	TGTGCCACCAGTGATGGACAGGGGGGACCCTCCCTCCAGCCCCAGCATTTT	CATSDGQGGPSLQPQHF
TRBV13	NA	TRBD2	TRBJ2-3	TGTGCCAGCAGCCCCCGGACTAGTCCCGATACGCAGTATTTT	CASSPRTSPDTQYF
TRBV5-4	NA	NA	TRBJ2-7	TGTGCCAGCAGCTTCGACAGGTACGAGCAGTACTTC	CASSFDRYEQYF
TRBV10-2	NA	NA	TRBJ2-1	TGCGCCAGCAGTAAGGGACAAACCTACAATGAGCAGTTCTTC	CASSKGQTYNEQFF
TRBV3-1/TRBV3-2	NA	NA	TRBJ2-2	TGTGCCAGCAGCCAACTCAGGACTAACCTGGGCGGGGAGCTGTTTTTT	CASSQLRTNLGGELFF
TRBV5-1	NA	NA	TRBJ1-1	TGCGCCAGCAGCTTGGCCGGGGATGGGGCTTTCTTT	CASSLAGDGAFF
TRBV7-8	NA	NA	TRBJ2-1	TGTGCCAGCAGCTTTAGCGCTAGACGCTCCTACAATGAGCAGTTCTTC	CASSFSARRSYNEQFF
TRBV20-1	NA	TRBD2	TRBJ2-7	TGCAGTGCTAGTTTAGCGGGAGGGCCCGTCCCCTTC	CSASLAGGPVPF
TRBV5-1	NA	TRBD2	TRBJ2-5	TGCGCCAGCAGCCTCTCCGGGGGAGCGGGGCAAGAGACCCAGTACTTC	CASSLSGGAGQETQYF
TRBV7-7	NA	TRBD2	TRBJ2-2	TGTGCTAGCAGCTCCAGGACTAGCGGCTACACCGGGGAGCTGTTTTTT	CASSSRTSGYTGELFF
TRBV6-2/TRBV6-3	NA	NA	TRBJ2-7	TGTGCCAGCAGTTACTCGTACTACTACGAGCAGTACTTC	CASSYSYYYEQYF
TRBV4-1	NA	NA	TRBJ2-1	TGCGCCAGCAGCCAAGATCTCGTGGCAGGTTACAATGAGCAGTTCTTC	CASSQDLVAGYNEQFF
TRBV9	NA	NA	TRBJ1-1	TGTGCCAGCAGCCCCGGTCGGGTCCAAGAAACTGAAGCTTTCTTT	CASSPGRVQETEAFF
TRBV5-4	NA	TRBD1	TRBJ1-2	TGTGCCAGCAGCTTGCAACAGGGGAGATATGGCTACACCTTC	CASSLQQGRYGYTF
TRBV6-2/TRBV6-3	NA	TRBD1	TRBJ1-4	TGTGCCAGCAGTTACTCGACAGGGGGACCGACTAATGAAAAACTGTTTTTT	CASSYSTGGPTNEKLFF
TRBV7-3	NA	TRBD2	TRBJ2-1	TGTGCCAGCAGCAACTTATTAGCGGGGTCCTTAAGCTCCTACAATGAGCAGTTCTTC	CASSNLLAGSLSSYNEQFF
TRBV6-2/TRBV6-3	once	NA	TRBJ1-1	TGTGCCAGCAGTTGGGGCAGGATGAACACTGAAGCTTTCTTT	CASSWGRMNTEAFF
TRBV6-5	NA	NA	TRBJ1-1	TGTGCCAGCAGTTACTCCACCGGCACTGAAGCTTTCTTT	CASSYSTGTEAFF
TRBV27	NA	NA	TRBJ2-2	TGTGCCAGCAGTTCCTCGGGTCGCAACACCGGGGAGCTGTTTTTT	CASSSSGRNTGELFF
TRBV6-5	NA	NA	TRBJ2-5	TGTGCCAGCAGCGGTCGGGAGACCCAGTACTTC	CASSGRETQYF
TRBV2	NA	NA	TRBJ2-2	TGTGCCAGCTCCCCCCCCGGGAGCCAGAACACCGGGGAGCTGTTTTTT	CASSPPGSQNTGELFF
TRBV3-1/TRBV3-2	NA	NA	TRBJ2-1	TGTGCCAGCAGCCAAGTGATAGGGGGGGGATACAATGAGCAGTTCTTC	CASSQVIGGGYNEQFF
TRBV7-9	once	NA	TRBJ2-7	TGTGCCAGCAGCTTAGAAGAGACAGCCATGAGCTCCTACGAGCAGTACTTC	CASSLEETAMSSYEQYF
TRBV27	NA	TRBD1	TRBJ1-1	TGTGCCAGCAGTTCAAACCCGGGACAGGGAAGCACTGAAGCTTTCTTT	CASSSNPGQGSTEAFF
TRBV6-5	NA	NA	TRBJ1-5	TGTGCCAGCAAATCCGGACATCCTAGCAATCAGCCCCAGCATTTT	CASKSGHPSNQPQHF
TRBV3-1/TRBV3-2	NA	TRBD1	TRBJ2-5	TGTGCCAGCAGCCAGCGACAGGGTCCCGAGACCCAGTACTTC	CASSQRQGPETQYF
TRBV28	NA	TRBD1	TRBJ2-7	TGTGCCAGCAGTTTATGGTCGGACAGGGCCGACGAGCAGTACTTC	CASSLWSDRADEQYF
TRBV7-3	NA	TRBD2	TRBJ2-1	TGTGCCAGCAGCCCTAGCGGGAGTGGGCTCAATGAGCAGTTCTTC	CASSPSGSGLNEQFF
TRBV2	NA	TRBD1	TRBJ2-2	TGTGCCAGCAGGTTCGACAGGGCGAACACCGGGGAGCTGTTTTTT	CASRFDRANTGELFF
TRBV7-2	NA	TRBD1	TRBJ2-7	TGTGCCAGCAGCTTAGGACAGGGGAACGAGCAGTACTTC	CASSLGQGNEQYF
TRBV19	NA	TRBD2	TRBJ2-2	TGTGCCAGTAGTCGACTAGCGGGAGACACCGGGGAGCTGTTTTTT	CASSRLAGDTGELFF
TRBV15	NA	TRBD2	TRBJ2-3	TGTGCCACCAGCAGAGATCGCCCGCGCGGGACTAGCGGGACAGATACGCAGTATTTT	CATSRDRPRGTSGTDTQYF
TRBV27	NA	TRBD1	TRBJ1-2	TGTGCCAGCACCCTAAGCTGGACAGGCGCCGCCTATGGCTACACCTTC	CASTLSWTGAAYGYTF
TRBV27	NA	TRBD1	TRBJ2-1	TGTGCCAGCAGCCGACAGGGGGGCCTTTCAGCCGAGCAGTTCTTC	CASSRQGGLSAEQFF
TRBV19	NA	TRBD2	TRBJ2-1	TGTGCCAGTATTCGGAGCGGGACTATCAATGAGCAGTTCTTC	CASIRSGTINEQFF
TRBV5-8	NA	NA	TRBJ1-2	TGTGCCAGCAGCAACCTTGACAGGACTAACTATGGCTACACCTTC	CASSNLDRTNYGYTF
TRBV2	NA	NA	TRBJ1-2	TGTGCCAGCAGTGTGGAGGAGGGGCGCTGGGGCTACACCTTC	CASSVEEGRWGYTF
TRBV2	once	TRBD1	TRBJ1-4	TGTGCCAGCAGTGCGGGACAGGGTATTTTTGAAAAACTGTTTTTT	CASSAGQGIFEKLFF
TRBV3-1/TRBV3-2	NA	NA	TRBJ1-6	TGTGCCAGCAGCCAACAGGGGTCCCCCCTCCACTTT	CASSQQGSPLHF
TRBV19	once	TRBD2	TRBJ2-1	TGTGCCAGTAGTATACGGGGGGACAATGAGCAGTTCTTC	CASSIRGDNEQFF
TRBV6-7	NA	TRBD2	TRBJ2-2	TGTGCTCTACGAGAGGTTGGTAGCGGGAGCTTTGGCGGGGAGCTGTTTTTT	CALREVGSGSFGGELFF
TRBV15	NA	TRBD2	TRBJ2-7	TGTGCCACCAGCAGAGATTCGGGACTAGCGGGAGTCGACGAGCAGTACTTC	CATSRDSGLAGVDEQYF
TRBV25-1	once	TRBD1	TRBJ1-2	TGTGCCAGCAGTGAAAGGGGGGACAGGGACATCGGTGGCTACACCTTC	CASSERGDRDIGGYTF
TRBV2	NA	TRBD1	TRBJ1-5	TGTGCCAGCAGTGACAGGGGGCTAAGCAATCAGCCCCAGCATTTT	CASSDRGLSNQPQHF
TRBV7-3	NA	TRBD2	TRBJ2-1	TGTGCCAGCAGCTTATTAGCGGGAGGGCACAATGAGCAGTTCTTC	CASSLLAGGHNEQFF
TRBV7-2	NA	TRBD1	TRBJ1-5	TGTGCCAGCAGCGCTCGGGACAGGGGAGTCGATCAGCCCCAGCATTTT	CASSARDRGVDQPQHF
TRBV7-2	NA	TRBD2	TRBJ2-1	TGTGCCAGCAGCATCCAGACTAGCGGCGGTGAGCAGTTCTTC	CASSIQTSGGEQFF
TRBV7-3	NA	NA	TRBJ2-7	TGTGCCAGCAGCCCCTGGCAGTCCTCCGAGCAGTACTTC	CASSPWQSSEQYF
TRBV28	NA	TRBD2	TRBJ2-1	TGTGCCATCCTCCCCGCGGGGGGGCTGTCACCCTACAATGAGCAGTTCTTC	CAILPAGGLSPYNEQFF
TRBV7-3	NA	NA	TRBJ1-5	TGTGCCAGCAGCTTAGGCAGGGGTTTTGGGCAGCCCCAGCATTTT	CASSLGRGFGQPQHF
TRBV6-2/TRBV6-3	NA	TRBD2	TRBJ2-7	TGTGCCAGCAGTTACGGACTTAGCGGGAGGAGCTCCTACGAGCAGTACTTC	CASSYGLSGRSSYEQYF
TRBV29-1	NA	NA	TRBJ2-2	TGCAGCGTTCACAGCTTTAACACCGGGGAGCTGTTTTTT	CSVHSFNTGELFF
TRBV6-5	NA	NA	TRBJ2-7	TGTGCCAGCAGGGTACCGGGGGTCTACGAGCAGTACTTC	CASRVPGVYEQYF
TRBV21-1	once	NA	TRBJ2-2	TGTGCCAGCAGCGTTTCCCCACACCCGAACACCGGGGAGCTGTTTTTT	CASSVSPHPNTGELFF